These 6 T cell receptor beta chains were sequenced from one sample in a study of TIL therapy for anti-PD-1-resistant metastatic lung cancer. Time point here: pre-treatment sample, taken before nivolumab and TIL therapy. This was the immunoSEQ v3 assay. Sequencing used immunoSEQ multiplex PCR; TCRdb keeps in-frame clones, though not all of them. The sample has 50,000 or so clones; 70% to 80% are singletons. Material: blood, obtained at baseline. The receptor source for this set is a woman between 30 and 80 years old with non-small cell lung cancer.

This clone was seen a single time. This chain connects TRBV6-5 to TRBJ1-3; no clear D gene. Germline-derived CDR1 and CDR2 are MNHEY and SVGAGI. Trimming removed 2 bases at V and 3 bases at J, with 2 bases between. The CDR3 runs to 12 residues. CDR3 in DNA: TGTGCCAGCAGTTACGATGGAAACACCATATATTTT. Its protein product is CASSYDGNTIYF.

V gene TRBV10-3 combines with J gene TRBJ1-1; D unclear. Germline CDR1 and CDR2: ENHRY and SYGVKD. The CDR3 has 14 amino acids. The ends were cut back, 3 bases at V and 4 bases at J, with 12 bases in the middle. The CDR3 nucleotides read TGTGCCATCAGTGAAAGCTCAACGGGCACTGAAGCTTTCTTT. It translates to CAISESSTGTEAFF.

This clone appeared a few times. The V call is TRBV28, the J call TRBJ1-1; no clear D gene. Between the trimmed V and J ends, which lost 6 bases and 4 bases, there was a span of 6 bases. CDR1 is MDHEN and CDR2 is SYDVKM in the germline V gene. The CDR3 covers 11 residues. CDR3 bases: TGTGCCAGCAGAGCAATCACTGAAGCTTTCTTT. It codes for CASRAITEAFF.

The chain combines TRBV2 with TRBJ1-6, with D possibly being TRBD1 (6 bases). The CDR3 loop spans 17 amino acids. CDR1 SNHLY and CDR2 FYNNEI come from the germline V gene. The V end was cut by 4 bases, the J end by 7 bases, with 20 bases between. The CDR3 loop is CASSGRGATQRNSPLHF. The CDR3 DNA sequence: TGTGCCAGCAGTGGAAGGGGGGCGACTCAGAGAAATTCACCCCTCCACTTT.

In this sample, this clone turned up a few times. The chain employs TRBV5-1 and TRBJ1-1; D not resolved. The germline V and J ends were trimmed by 2 bases and 0 bases, with 8 bases remaining between them. Germline CDR1 reads SGHRS; CDR2 reads YFSETQ. The CDR3 has 14 residues. The CDR3 here is CASSFTTMNTEAFF. The CDR3 DNA sequence: TGCGCCAGCAGCTTTACAACAATGAACACTGAAGCTTTCTTT.

The V gene is TRBV5-4, the J gene TRBJ2-3; 8 bases agree with TRBD1. The V gene's germline CDR1 is SGHNT and CDR2 YYREEE (reference sequence). V shed 0 bases and J 3 bases; nucleotides not matched to a gene: 0. The CDR3 has 14 amino acids. The CDR3 DNA reads as TGTGCCAGCAGCTTGGACAGGGGGACAGATACGCAGTATTTT. Translated: CASSLDRGTDTQYF.